The present entry profiles one TCR beta chain with its context. Its antigen is as yet unknown. Some clones are missing from TCRdb's copy, which holds only in-frame ones; the method was immunoSEQ multiplex PCR. The table lists tens of thousands of clones, 83% of them singletons. The data belong to a study of OX40 agonist ivuxolimab in advanced cancers. Study-level background: Prior anti-PD-1, anti-PD-L1 or anti-CTLA-4 therapy did not bar entry, and about 40% had some. Whole-study results and caveats: Certain nonresponding patients likewise had low normalized T-cell clonal expansion. More expanded clones were seen, on average, in CD8+ T cells than in CD4+.

With V trimmed by 0 bases and J by 7 bases, 9 bases remained unmatched. CDR3 length equals 15 residues. Germline-derived CDR1 and CDR2 are GTSNPN and SVGIG (reference sequence). This chain uses TRBV30 with TRBJ2-7; 10 bases are shared with TRBD2. Sequences were derived from CD4+ or CD8+ T cells sorted from blood, sampled in a trial of the OX40 agonist ivuxolimab. This TCR came from an adult with an advanced solid tumor such as melanoma, head and neck, liver or kidney cancer. In nucleotides, the CDR3 is TGTGCCTGGAGTGTACGGCTAGCGGGAGTTGGGGAGCAGTACTTC. Encoded protein: CAWSVRLAGVGEQYF. The full variable domain, in which reference TRBV30 and TRBJ2-7 provide the parts outside the CDR3, is SQTIHQWPATLVQPVGSPLSLECTVEGTSNPNLYWYRQAAGRGLQLLFYSVGIGQISSEVPQNLSASRPQDRQFILSSKKLLLSDSGFYLCAWSVRLAGVGEQYFGPGTRLTVT.